Listed below are T cell receptor beta chains from one sample, sequenced in a study of cytomegalovirus exposure and HLA in healthy donors. Libraries were prepared by immunoSEQ multiplex PCR; TCRdb keeps only in-frame clonotypes and omits some of them. The sample has about 150,000 clones; roughly 9.8% are singletons. The material sequenced was PBMCs. The receptors derive from a man between 45 and 60 years old in good health and CMV-seronegative. Each CDR3 is given with its conserved first and last residue. Each record gives: CDR3 DNA, CDR3 protein, clone size, V gene, D gene, J gene. The D gene is left open where the match is weak. Part of the rows lack a size; the others show once, few, many or a class for expanded clones.

TGCGCCAGCAGCCTTGCACTTCTACTAGCGGGGGGGACAGAGACCCAGTACTTC,CASSLALLLAGGTETQYF,-,TRBV4-1,TRBD2,TRBJ2-5
TGCGCCAGCAGCAACCGACAGGGGGTGGGCACTGAAGCTTTCTTT,CASSNRQGVGTEAFF,-,TRBV5-1,TRBD1,TRBJ1-1
TGTGCCAGCAGTGAAGGGCACGCCAATTCACCCCTCCACTTT,CASSEGHANSPLHF,-,TRBV6-1,-,TRBJ1-6
TGTGCCAGTAGTACGGAGATCGGCTACACCTTC,CASSTEIGYTF,-,TRBV19,-,TRBJ1-2
TGTGCCACCAGCAGAGATAGGGGGAATCAGCCCCAGCATTTT,CATSRDRGNQPQHF,-,TRBV15,-,TRBJ1-5
TGTGCCAGCAGCTCCTCAGCGGGAGGGTCCGTAGGGGAGCAGTTCTTC,CASSSSAGGSVGEQFF,few,TRBV5-6,TRBD2,TRBJ2-1
TGTGCCAGCAGCTTAGCCGTACACCTCTCTGGAAACACCATATATTTT,CASSLAVHLSGNTIYF,-,TRBV7-9,-,TRBJ1-3
TGCAGCGTTTTGCCGGAACTATACTACGAGCAGTACTTC,CSVLPELYYEQYF,-,TRBV29-1,-,TRBJ2-7
TGTGCCAGCAGCTTGTGGAGACAGGATTATAATTCACCCCTCCACTTT,CASSLWRQDYNSPLHF,-,TRBV7-3,-,TRBJ1-6
TGTGCCAGCAGAAAGACAGAGGCTTATGGCTACACCTTC,CASRKTEAYGYTF,-,TRBV11-2,-,TRBJ1-2
TGTGCCAGCAGCTTGGCAACTCAGAACACCGGGGAGCTGTTTTTT,CASSLATQNTGELFF,few,TRBV5-6,-,TRBJ2-2
TGCGCCAGCAGCTTTAGCGGGGGGGCGGATACGCAGTATTTT,CASSFSGGADTQYF,-,TRBV5-1,TRBD2,TRBJ2-3
TGTGCCAGCAGCGTACTTGGACTAGCGGGGGAGTACACAGATACGCAGTATTTT,CASSVLGLAGEYTDTQYF,few,TRBV7-6,TRBD2,TRBJ2-3
TGTGCCAGCAATCCCGGGGAGACCTACGAGCAGTACTTC,CASNPGETYEQYF,few,TRBV6-6,-,TRBJ2-7
TGTGCCAGCTCACCATATCCGGGGGTGAACACTGAAGCTTTCTTT,CASSPYPGVNTEAFF,few,TRBV18,-,TRBJ1-1
TGTGCCAGCAGAAGAACAGAAAGTCTCACCCAGCATTTT,CASRRTESLTQHF,-,TRBV28,-,TRBJ1-5
TGCAGCACAGGGAGCGGGAGAAGTACAGATACGCAGTATTTT,CSTGSGRSTDTQYF,-,TRBV29-1,TRBD2,TRBJ2-3
TGTGCCAGCAGTAGAGGGTCTAGCGGGAGAACAGATACGCAGTATTTT,CASSRGSSGRTDTQYF,few,TRBV11-3,TRBD2,TRBJ2-3
TGCAGCGCTCGGGACAGGGGGGGGCAGCCCCAGCATTTT,CSARDRGGQPQHF,few,TRBV29-1,TRBD1,TRBJ1-5
TGTGCCAGCAGTCCTCTGGGACTAGCGGACTACAATGAGCAGTTCTTC,CASSPLGLADYNEQFF,-,TRBV27,TRBD2,TRBJ2-1
TGTGCCAGCAGGCCTGAGTGGAGTGAGCAGTTCTTC,CASRPEWSEQFF,-,TRBV2,-,TRBJ2-1
TGTGCCAGCAGTTTACGGGCAGGGGGAGGTGAAAAACTGTTTTTT,CASSLRAGGGEKLFF,few,TRBV28,TRBD1,TRBJ1-4
TGTGCCAGCACCATGCTCGACAGGGGCCCCCCCTACGAGCAGTACTTC,CASTMLDRGPPYEQYF,-,TRBV5-6,TRBD1,TRBJ2-7
TGTGCCAGCAGTCCCCCGGGACAGGGGCCGCCCGGCTACACCTTC,CASSPPGQGPPGYTF,few,TRBV28,TRBD1,TRBJ1-2
TGTGCCAGCAGGTCGACAGGGGGCGCGGAGGGCTACACCTTC,CASRSTGGAEGYTF,-,TRBV6-5,TRBD1,TRBJ1-2
TGTGCCAGCAGGTCACCTAGGACAGGGGCGAGCACTGAAGCTTTCTTT,CASRSPRTGASTEAFF,few,TRBV28,TRBD1,TRBJ1-1
TGTGCCAGCAGCTCCGTCGGTAATGAGCAGTTCTTC,CASSSVGNEQFF,-,TRBV13,-,TRBJ2-1
TGTGCCAGCAGCCTCCAACAGGGGGCAATAGGCTATGGCTACACCTTC,CASSLQQGAIGYGYTF,few,TRBV9,TRBD1,TRBJ1-2
TGTGCCAGCAGTTACTCTGGGGAAGCGGCCTACGAGCAGTACTTC,CASSYSGEAAYEQYF,-,TRBV6-5,-,TRBJ2-7
TGTGCCATCAGTGAGGGTAGCGGCACAGATACGCAGTATTTT,CAISEGSGTDTQYF,-,TRBV10-3,-,TRBJ2-3
TGCGCCAGCACCCGTAGTGGGGGGGCCGCCTACAATGAGCAGTTCTTC,CASTRSGGAAYNEQFF,-,TRBV5-1,-,TRBJ2-1
TGTGCCAGCAGCTCGCGGACTAGCTACGAGCAGTACTTC,CASSSRTSYEQYF,few,TRBV7-2,TRBD2,TRBJ2-7
TGTGCCAGCAGTTTTCGGGGGGCTGACACTGAAGCTTTCTTT,CASSFRGADTEAFF,-,TRBV9,-,TRBJ1-1
TGTGCCTGGAAGATTATGAGCTCCTATAATTCACCCCTCCACTTT,CAWKIMSSYNSPLHF,few,TRBV30,-,TRBJ1-6
TGCGCCAGCAGAGCGGCTCGGGACAGCTCCTACGAGCAGTACTTC,CASRAARDSSYEQYF,-,TRBV5-1,TRBD1,TRBJ2-7
TGTGCCAGCAGGCTGGGACACCGTAGCTCCTACGAGCAGTACTTC,CASRLGHRSSYEQYF,-,TRBV6-5,-,TRBJ2-7
TGTGCCAGCAGTGAAGCGCATCTACAGGGGACTTATAGCAATCAGCCCCAGCATTTT,CASSEAHLQGTYSNQPQHF,few,TRBV2,TRBD1,TRBJ1-5
TGTGCCAGCAGTGAAGCCGGGGGACTAGCGGGAGTAAAGAATGAGCAGTTCTTC,CASSEAGGLAGVKNEQFF,-,TRBV2,TRBD2,TRBJ2-1
TGTGCCTGGATGGCCCCTAGCGGGAGTAAGTACGAGCAGTACTTC,CAWMAPSGSKYEQYF,-,TRBV30,TRBD2,TRBJ2-7
TGTGCCAGCAGTCGGGACAGGGCCAGACAGCCCCAGCATTTT,CASSRDRARQPQHF,few,TRBV6-1,TRBD1,TRBJ1-5
TGTGCCAGCAGTGTAGAGGGGAACACTGAAGCTTTCTTT,CASSVEGNTEAFF,-,TRBV2,-,TRBJ1-1